This T cell receptor beta chain was observed in a study of early T cells in non-severe SARS-CoV-2 infection. TCRdb fed the 5' RACE reads into MiXCR, producing one record per CDR3 protein. This table has fewer than 85,000 distinct CDR3 sequences, roughly 13% appearing once. This clonotype was observed many times. The sample taken for sequencing was whole blood. The origin of this receptor is an adult who was a healthcare worker with PCR-confirmed SARS-CoV-2 infection or an uninfected control (not recorded which).

This CDR3 reads CASSLSGGTIYF. The CDR3, as DNA: TGTGCCAGCAGTTTAAGTGGAGGCACCATATATTTT. The chain has TRBV12-3 or TRBV12-4 and TRBJ1-3; D unresolved. CDR3 length: 12 amino acids. Trimming left V 2 bases short and J 9 bases short, with 8 bases between.